The entry below describes one T cell receptor beta chain. The CDR3 has 14 residues. Germline lookup yields CDR1 SGHDT and CDR2 YYEEEE. With 0 bases removed from V and 1 base from J, the gap between germline ends came to 7 bases. Exposure to brentuximab vedotin varied, and each patient had relapsed following autologous stem cell transplantation. Produced via immunoSEQ multiplex PCR; TCRdb's table is partial and in-frame only. This table has over 45,000 clones, just under 75% appearing once. This sample stems from a study of PD-1 blockade in classical Hodgkin lymphoma. The V gene is TRBV5-6, the J gene TRBJ1-2; the D is unclear. The starting material was peripheral blood mononuclear cells (PBMCs), obtained before the second cycle of nivolumab. This TCR was sampled from a human donor with classical Hodgkin lymphoma. The CDR3, as DNA: TGTGCCAGCAGCTTGGGGCGGCTTAACTATGGCTACACCTTC. Amino acid sequence: CASSLGRLNYGYTF.